This T cell receptor (beta chain) was observed in a study of CD8 T cells in Susac syndrome. Findings of the study overall: The study conceded that relatively few individuals underwent its TCR sequencing and HLA analysis.

On this clonotype: Its antigen is as yet unknown.

The multiple sclerosis control group was made up of treatment-naive patients with stable or active relapsing-remitting disease. V was shortened by 6 bases and J by 4 bases, with 18 bases between the two germline ends. Germline lookup yields CDR1 SGHNT and CDR2 YYREEE (reference sequence). This CDR3 contains 15 residues. With random hexamers, reverse transcription was performed on roughly 0.5 to 1 ug of RNA. MiXCR was run by TCRdb on the immunoSEQ multiplex PCR reads, yielding one entry per CDR3 protein. The sample yields 190,000 or so distinct CDR3 sequences, around 95% seen once. The receptor's source is a human donor with multiple sclerosis. The chain joins TRBV5-4 to TRBJ2-3; D possibly corresponds to TRBD2 (7 bases). Sequenced sample: CD4+ T cells from PBMCs. The CDR3 bases are TGTGCCAGCACCTTATGGGGGGGCCGGGCAGATACGCAGTATTTT. This gives the protein CASTLWGGRADTQYF.